A selection of T cell receptor beta chains follows, all from one sample in a study of cytomegalovirus exposure and HLA in healthy donors. Libraries were prepared by immunoSEQ multiplex PCR; TCRdb keeps only in-frame clonotypes and omits some of them. Among about 94,000 clones listed, 75% to 80% were seen once. Sequencing was performed on PBMCs. These TCRs come from a woman aged 40 to 55 in good health and CMV-seronegative. The CDR3 runs from the conserved cysteine through the conserved F or W. The D gene is left open where the match is weak. Part of the rows lack a size; the others show once, few, many or a class for expanded clones.

abundance	v_gene	d_gene	j_gene	CDR3nt	CDR3aa
.	TRBV4-2	TRBD2	TRBJ2-7	TGTGCCAGCAGCCAAGAGCTAGCGGGGGGGCCCTTCGTCCACGAGCAGTACTTC	CASSQELAGGPFVHEQYF
once	TRBV29-1	TRBD1	TRBJ1-2	TGCAGCGTACAAAGACAGGGTCGGGGCTACACCTTC	CSVQRQGRGYTF
.	TRBV9	.	TRBJ1-3	TGTGCCAGCAGCGTAGCAATGAGAGGAGGAAACACCATATATTTT	CASSVAMRGGNTIYF
once	TRBV5-6	TRBD1	TRBJ1-2	TGTGCCAGCAACCCAATGACAGGGCCCTATGGCTACACCTTC	CASNPMTGPYGYTF
.	TRBV5-1	TRBD1	TRBJ1-6	TGCGCCAGCAGCTTTGCCACAGGGGAGTCACCCCTCCACTTT	CASSFATGESPLHF
.	TRBV6-4	.	TRBJ2-5	TGTGCCAGCAGTAGCGGGCCCCAAGAGACCCAGTACTTC	CASSSGPQETQYF
.	TRBV6-1	TRBD1	TRBJ1-1	TGTGCCAGCAGTGGTCGACAGGGCTGGAACACTGAAGCTTTCTTT	CASSGRQGWNTEAFF
.	TRBV6-5	TRBD1	TRBJ2-3	TGTGCCAGCAGTTATACAGGGGTGGGTACGCAGTATTTT	CASSYTGVGTQYF
.	TRBV6-5	TRBD2	TRBJ2-3	TGTGCCAGCAGTTATGGGGGGGTCTACACAGATACGCAGTATTTT	CASSYGGVYTDTQYF
.	TRBV5-1	TRBD1	TRBJ2-1	TGCGCCAGCAGCGAAAACAGGGGGACCTACAATGAGCAGTTCTTC	CASSENRGTYNEQFF
once	TRBV5-6	.	TRBJ1-5	TGTGCCAGCAGCTTGAGGCAGGGCGGCAATCAGCCCCAGCATTTT	CASSLRQGGNQPQHF
.	TRBV7-3	.	TRBJ2-2	TGTGCCAGCAGCTTAACGACAACAGGCCCGGGGGAGCTGTTTTTT	CASSLTTTGPGELFF
.	TRBV4-2	.	TRBJ2-5	TGTGCCAGCAGCCAAGTCACTCCGCAAGAGACCCAGTACTTC	CASSQVTPQETQYF
.	TRBV2	TRBD1	TRBJ1-6	TGTGCCAGCAGTGGGACAGGGGGGAATTCACCCCTCCACTTT	CASSGTGGNSPLHF
few	TRBV19	TRBD1	TRBJ1-5	TGTGCCAGTAGTATAAGGGGGCCGGACAATCAGCCCCAGCATTTT	CASSIRGPDNQPQHF
.	TRBV7-9	TRBD2	TRBJ2-5	TGTGCCAGCACGGAGGGTGGTAGCGGGGGCCAAGAGACCCAGTACTTC	CASTEGGSGGQETQYF
.	TRBV6-4	TRBD2	TRBJ2-3	TGTGCCAGCAGTAGGCGGGGGGCGAGCACAGATACGCAGTATTTT	CASSRRGASTDTQYF
.	TRBV19	.	TRBJ1-1	TGTGCCAGTCGGGTACTCGGCAGGGAGGCTGAAGCTTTCTTT	CASRVLGREAEAFF
.	TRBV6-5	.	TRBJ2-1	TGTGCCAGCAGTTCCCCGATTGCGAATGAGCAGTTCTTC	CASSSPIANEQFF
few	TRBV19	TRBD1	TRBJ1-4	TGTGCCAGTAGTGCCCTGACAGGGGCAGGTGAAAAACTGTTTTTT	CASSALTGAGEKLFF
.	TRBV5-1	.	TRBJ2-3	TGCGCCAGCAGCTTGTTAGATAACACAGATACGCAGTATTTT	CASSLLDNTDTQYF
.	TRBV4-1	.	TRBJ2-7	TGCGCCAGCAGCCAAGGGCCTGCTCCTAGCGAGCAGTACTTC	CASSQGPAPSEQYF
.	TRBV19	.	TRBJ2-5	TGTGCCAGTAGTATAGACCCCCGTCAGACCCAGTACTTC	CASSIDPRQTQYF
few	TRBV6-6	TRBD1	TRBJ2-7	TGTGCCAGCAGTTTGGGGGGACAGGCCTACGAGCAGTACTTC	CASSLGGQAYEQYF
.	TRBV7-2	.	TRBJ1-4	TGTGCCAGCAGTGAGGGTAATGAAAAACTGTTTTTT	CASSEGNEKLFF